This T cell receptor beta chain was documented in a study of identical twins. Notes on the study in general: Twins shared out-of-frame alpha sequences with excess low generation probability. Sequences that were beta out-of-frame showed weaker excess twin sharing. Memory repertoires lacked the insertion deficit that abundant cord blood beta clonotypes showed.

Trimming pared 4 bases from V and 3 bases from J, leaving 18 bases between. This CDR3 is 16 amino acids long. This clonotype has ten or more counts. What it binds is not known. TCRdb re-called the 5' RACE reads with MiXCR, one entry per CDR3 protein. This sample has fewer than 250,000 distinct CDR3 sequences, with approximately 6.8% found just once. The same sample was also studied in work on yellow fever vaccine responses in identical twins.

This receptor was identified in a woman between 18 and 29 years old in good health. The sequenced sample consisted of CD8+ T cells sorted from blood. The chain has TRBV12-3 or TRBV12-4 and TRBJ2-5, with D maybe TRBD1 (6 bases). The CDR3 nucleotides read TGTGCCAGCAGTTCCGTCGGTACAGGGATGGAAGAGACCCAGTACTTC. It codes for CASSSVGTGMEETQYF.